The T cell receptor beta chain under discussion was sequenced for a study of blood T cell repertoires in COVID-19 (dated by TCRdb to about 2020). In terms of the full investigation: The collaborator samples originated in the United States, Italy and Spain and spanned the acute and convalescent phases of COVID-19. The material from the prospective study consisted of cDNA or gDNA derived from T cells, B-cell-depleted T cells, or PBMCs. Subjects who had been exposed to COVID-19, were actively infected with it, or had recovered from it provided the deeply sampled blood TCRbeta repertoires that made up the dataset. The repertoires were released in a freely available public database meant as a resource for research on the immune response to SARS-CoV-2. The samples were drawn from two sources: the first 160 participants of the ongoing ImmuneRACE study, and 1,254 subjects contributed by 6 global collaborators. Nearly every sample came with metadata listing a de-identified subject ID, COVID-19 status, age in years and sex. Where HLA class I and class II types were available, the types were taken from metadata supplied by the sample provider, not from assay-based typing. Study-wide conclusions, independent of this receptor: The amount of clinical and demographic metadata varied by source and participant and was provided uncurated.

V was cut back by 5 bases and J by 0 bases, leaving a gap of 8 bases between them. The CDR3 runs 14 residues from the cysteine to the phenylalanine. Kept here is only the CDR3 DNA, which spans 42 bases and is read in frame from base 1. As encoded in the germline V gene, CDR1 is SGHTA while CDR2 is FQGNSA. TCRbeta CDR3 regions were amplified from genomic DNA by means of the immunoSEQ Assay, a bias-controlled multiplex PCR. The study's processing was this. The number of nucleated cells in each sample was estimated from the amplification of reference gene primers within the assay. To quantify the absolute abundance of each unique TCRbeta CDR3 rearrangement, sequence reads were collapsed and filtered. Productive Simpson clonality was computed per sample as the square root of Simpson's diversity index over productive rearrangements. TCRdb mirrors the immuneACCESS table, restricted to in-frame sequences. Some clones are absent from its copies; in checked studies, under half trace to an unresolved V gene, and the reason for the others is unknown. The V and J calls and the clone size are those of that table, but D and trimming were determined from the DNA. The sample table records about 120,000 clones; more than 80% of these occur just once. Around 4.2% of the sample rests with the top ten.

For this clone: The antigen this receptor binds is unknown. No much larger clone is present one base from it, and per-base qualities are unavailable.

Whole blood was collected in K2EDTA tubes by collaborating institutions according to the institutions' own protocols. For TCRbeta analysis, collaborators shipped samples as frozen whole blood, isolated PBMCs, or DNA extracted from either of those sample types. The chain employs TRBV7-2 and TRBJ1-3; the D segment cannot be called with confidence. The sequence derives from a man in his forties with acute or convalescent COVID-19. Sequencing was carried out using peripheral blood. The CDR3 region has the sequence CASSPPGSGNTIYF. At the DNA level, the sequence is TGTGCCAGCAGCCCACCGGGCTCTGGAAACACCATATATTTT.